What follows are 18 T cell receptor beta chains derived from one specimen sequenced in a study of molecular identifiers for immune sequencing clone quantification. A single record per CDR3 protein comes from TCRdb applying MiXCR to the PCR reads. There are approximately 320,000 distinct CDR3 sequences in the sample; under 25% occur only once, and 0.65% to 0.75% lies in the top ten. The sequenced sample consisted of naive CD8+ T cells from blood, with Jurkat cell RNA spiked in. Subset noted: FACS-sorted CD8+CD4-CCR7+CD45RA+ naive T cells. These receptors all stem from a human donor in good health. Some libraries in this study had Jurkat cell RNA spiked in.

The rearrangement joins TRBV7-9 to TRBJ2-3; D could derive from TRBD1 or TRBD2 (5 bases each). Germline lookup yields CDR1 SEHNR and CDR2 FQNEAQ (reference sequence). With 4 bases removed from V and 2 bases from J, the gap between germline ends came to 16 bases. The CDR3 runs to 16 residues. DNA for the CDR3: TGTGCCAGCAGCTCCAACCGGGACCTTTACACAGATACGCAGTATTTT. Amino acid sequence: CASSSNRDLYTDTQYF.

The chain couples TRBV7-9 to TRBJ2-3, with 7 bases identical to TRBD2. The CDR3 totals 13 residues. J gave up 9 bases and V 6 bases, and 9 bases lay outside the gene matches. Germline V CDR1 and CDR2: SEHNR, FQNEAQ (reference sequence). In DNA form, the CDR3 reads TGTGCCAGCAGACCCGCGGGGGAAGAAACGCAGTATTTT. Its protein is CASRPAGEETQYF.

This clonotype showed up just a few times. The V and J genes are TRBV11-2 and TRBJ2-1; 12 bases agree with TRBD2. Germline V CDR1 and CDR2: SGHAT, FQNNGV. The CDR3 runs to 17 residues. V lost 1 base to trimming and J lost 7 bases; unmatched junction nucleotides: 8. The CDR3 DNA sequence: TGTGCCAGCAGCTTAGGGTTCTACGGGACTAGCGGGAATGAGCAGTTCTTC. Translating gives CASSLGFYGTSGNEQFF.

This clonotype was picked up a small number of times. The chain links TRBV21-1 to TRBJ2-4. TRBV21-1 corresponds to a pseudogene. The CDR3 is 15 amino acids. The CDR3 sequence is CASSFRTSHQNIQYF. The CDR3 DNA follows: TGTGCCAGCAGCTTTCGGACTAGTCACCAAAACATTCAGTACTTC.

This clonotype was observed at least ten times. This chain joins TRBV7-2 and TRBJ2-5; D is possibly TRBD1 or TRBD2 (5 bases each). The CDR3 consists of 15 residues. V was cut by 5 bases and J by 1 base, with 14 bases left in between. CDR1 and CDR2 from the germline V gene are SGHTA and FQGNSA. This CDR3 reads CASSLPAGTQETQYF. The CDR3 coding sequence is TGTGCCAGCAGCCTCCCGGCAGGGACCCAAGAGACCCAGTACTTC.

This clonotype was found many times. This rearrangement joins TRBV27 to TRBJ1-5; 11 positions match TRBD1. J was trimmed by 6 bases and V by 6 bases; bases with no gene match: 7. The CDR3 is 15 amino acids. The germline V gene encodes CDR1 MNHEY and CDR2 SMNVEV (reference sequence). CDR3 in amino acids: CASRSGTGGGQPQHF. As DNA, the CDR3 is TGTGCCAGCAGGTCCGGGACAGGGGGAGGTCAGCCCCAGCATTTT.

With respect to this clonotype: This CDR3 fails to terminate in the conserved phenylalanine or tryptophan, so it likely reflects a read error. This chain connects TRBV2 to TRBJ1-5, with D uncertain. The CDR3 is made up of 14 amino acids. Germline CDR1 SNHLY, CDR2 FYNNEI. The CDR3: CASSEYGLNQHQHI. The CDR3 bases are TGTGCCAGCAGTGAATATGGACTCAATCAGCACCAGCATATT.

This clonotype was counted between two and nine times. The CDR3 sequence is CASSPYLDRSTDTQYF. The CDR3 DNA reads as TGCGCCAGCAGCCCTTACCTGGACAGAAGCACAGATACGCAGTATTTT. The rearrangement joins TRBV4-3 to TRBJ2-3; maybe TRBD1 (6 bases). This CDR3 spans 16 amino acids. Between the trimmed V and J ends, which lost 4 bases and 0 bases, there was a span of 14 bases. Germline V CDR1 and CDR2: LGHNA, YSLEER.

As to this clonotype: A clone one base away is much larger, so this may be a read error. The chain employs TRBV21-1 and TRBJ2-5; the table calls TRBD2, which could not be checked here. TRBV21-1 is tagged as a pseudogene. The CDR3 is made up of 19 amino acids. CDR3 sequence reads: CASSPQGTVAYLDQETQYF. Here the CDR3 DNA reads TGTGCCAGCAGCCCTCAAGGGACTGTCGCCTACCTCGACCAAGAGACCCAGTACTTC.

The V call is TRBV28, the J call TRBJ2-7; TRBD2 matches 10 bases. CDR1 is MDHEN, CDR2 SYDVKM, per germline. There are 17 residues in the CDR3. The trim removed 3 bases at V and 6 bases at J, leaving 14 bases unmatched. The CDR3 region has the DNA TGTGCCAGCAGTTTTTATCTAGCGGGAGCCACAGGGGGCGAGCAGTACTTC. Its protein is CASSFYLAGATGGEQYF.

The J gene is TRBJ1-1, the V gene TRBV3-1; unclear D gene. CDR1 is LGHDT and CDR2 is YNNKEL in the germline V gene (reference sequence). This CDR3 has 16 amino acids. V was clipped by 0 bases and J by 2 bases, with 13 bases between them. The CDR3 coding sequence is TGTGCCAGCAGCCAAGATGTGGCCGAGACAAACACTGAAGCTTTCTTT. Translating gives CASSQDVAETNTEAFF.

The chain employs TRBV6-5 and TRBJ2-7; D gene ambiguous. This CDR3 region has 13 residues. CDR1 MNHEY and CDR2 SVGAGI come from the germline V gene. The ends were cut back, 2 bases at V and 5 bases at J, with 10 bases in the middle. CDR3 DNA sequence: TGTGCCAGCAGTTACGTTGAATCTAACGAGCAGTACTTC. Translation gives CASSYVESNEQYF.

V is TRBV12-3 or TRBV12-4 and J is TRBJ1-2, with D possibly TRBD1 on 5 matching bases. Trimming stripped 3 bases from V and 6 bases from J, with 14 bases between. The CDR3 has 14 residues. CDR3 DNA: TGTGCCAGCAGTTTTGTCGCGTGGGGCCATGGCTACACCTTC. This gives the protein CASSFVAWGHGYTF.

This clonotype was counted ten times or more. The rearrangement joins TRBV12-3 or TRBV12-4 to TRBJ2-5; D remains ambiguous. The CDR3 extends over 15 amino acids. Between the trimmed V and J ends, which lost 2 bases and 7 bases, there was a span of 17 bases. CDR3 region: CASSLPLDPAGTQYF. The CDR3 DNA sequence: TGTGCCAGCAGTTTACCCCTGGATCCGGCAGGGACCCAGTACTTC.

This clonotype was seen at least ten times. The rearrangement uses TRBV6-5 and TRBJ1-1; weak D call: TRBD1 (6 bases). The ends were cut back, 2 bases at V and 4 bases at J, with 11 bases in the middle. The CDR3 has 14 amino acids. CDR1 MNHEY and CDR2 SVGAGI come from the germline V gene. CDR3 sequence (DNA): TGTGCCAGCAGTTACGGCCAGGGGAGCACTGAAGCTTTCTTT. It specifies CASSYGQGSTEAFF.

This clonotype has only a few counts. The genes are TRBV19 and TRBJ2-3; tentative D call: TRBD2 (6 bases). Germline V gives CDR1 LNHDA, CDR2 SQIVND (reference sequence). The CDR3 is made up of 15 amino acids. Trimming shortened V by 10 bases and J by 3 bases, and 20 bases separated the two germline ends. CDR3 in amino acids: CATGRGEDGTDTQYF. DNA of the CDR3: TGTGCCACCGGGAGAGGGGAGGATGGGACAGATACGCAGTATTTT. Together with reference TRBV19 and TRBJ2-3, the CDR3 gives the full variable domain: DGGITQSPKYLFRKEGQNVTLSCEQNLNHDAMYWYRQDPGQGLRLIYYSQIVNDFQKGDIAEGYSVSREKKESFPLTVTSAQKNPTAFYLCATGRGEDGTDTQYFGPGTRLTVL.

Of note for this clonotype: This could be a read error, since a much larger clone is one nucleotide away. The chain couples TRBV30 to TRBJ2-7, with 7 bases fitting TRBD2. CDR1 and CDR2 from the germline V gene are GTSNPN and SVGIG (reference sequence). Losses at the gene ends were 1 base for V and 2 bases for J; bases not matched to a gene: 8. This CDR3 is 15 amino acids long. In DNA, the CDR3 is TGTGCCTGGAGTGCGGCGGGAGTGTTCGCCTACGAGCAGTACTTC. Residues: CAWSAAGVFAYEQYF.

This clonotype was seen a few times. The rearrangement links TRBV7-9 to TRBJ1-2; 8 bases agree with TRBD1. Trimming cost V 3 bases and J 4 bases; bases outside gene matches: 10. The CDR3 sequence is 16 residues long. Germline V gene data show CDR1 as SEHNR and CDR2 as FQNEAQ (reference sequence). The chain's CDR3 is CASSFGQGVVVYGYTF. In DNA, the CDR3 is TGTGCCAGCAGCTTTGGACAGGGTGTAGTGGTCTATGGCTACACCTTC.